This T cell receptor beta chain was found in a study of response to subunit inactivated influenza vaccine. This clonotype was counted ten times or more. No antigen is known for it. One entry per CDR3 protein, called by TCRdb with MiXCR from the RT-PCR reads. The table records over 650,000 distinct CDR3 sequences, about 18% of them present only once. Study findings and constraints: After each seasonal influenza vaccination, few new T cells are recruited, the authors suggested.

There are 11 residues in the CDR3. V was trimmed by 8 bases and J by 10 bases, leaving 13 bases between them. The sequenced sample was PBMCs from blood, obtained approximately 5 days after vaccination. This receptor was taken from a man aged 50 to 59 who received an inactivated influenza vaccine. This chain links TRBV12-3 or TRBV12-4 with TRBJ2-3; perhaps TRBD2 as D (5 bases). DNA for the CDR3: TGTGCCAGCGGAAATACGCGGGCGCAGTATTTT. Its protein product is CASGNTRAQYF.